These 21 T cell receptor beta chains share one sample of origin, sequenced in a study of T cell responses to AZD1222 COVID-19 vaccine. Assay used: immunoSEQ multiplex PCR; TCRdb lists only in-frame clones, some missing. The data contain some 130,000 clones, more than 85% of them seen just once; the ten biggest clones take up about 2.7%. This material consisted of peripheral blood, taken on day 0 of AZD1222 vaccination. These receptors all come from an adult in good health.

V and J are TRBV4-3 and TRBJ1-1; weak D call: TRBD1 (6 bases). This CDR3 comprises 15 residues. CDR1 is LGHNA, CDR2 YSLEER, per germline. V was shortened by 3 bases and J by 5 bases, with 16 bases between the two germline ends. The CDR3 spells CASSQSGGGGTEAFF. The CDR3 DNA reads TGCGCCAGCAGCCAGAGCGGGGGAGGGGGGACTGAAGCTTTCTTT.

The V gene is TRBV27, the J gene TRBJ2-2; 7 bases are shared with TRBD1. Germline values: CDR1 MNHEY, CDR2 SMNVEV (reference sequence). The junction had 10 bases not matched to a gene; V was cut back by 4 bases and J by 2 bases. The CDR3 has 17 residues. CDR3 region: CASSWKVAGGNTGELFF. The DNA of the CDR3 is TGTGCCAGCAGTTGGAAGGTAGCAGGGGGTAACACCGGGGAGCTGTTTTTT.

CDR3 sequence: CASSPERESPLHF. The DNA for the CDR3 is TGTGCCAGCAGTCCGGAGCGAGAGTCACCCCTCCACTTT. This chain links TRBV2 with TRBJ1-6; no definite D call. Trimming took 5 bases from V and 10 from J, leaving 12 bases between them. The CDR3 length is 13 residues. Germline values: CDR1 SNHLY, CDR2 FYNNEI.

The V gene is TRBV4-3, the J gene TRBJ2-1, with 11 nucleotides matching TRBD2. The germline CDR1 and CDR2 sequences are LGHNA and YSLEER. The CDR3 extends over 15 amino acids. V gave up 4 bases and J gave up 8 bases; unmatched junction bases: 7. CDR3 sequence reads: CASSPRGSGRDEQFF. The CDR3 DNA reads TGCGCCAGCAGCCCCAGGGGTAGCGGGAGGGATGAGCAGTTCTTC.

In regard to this clone: Other DNA sequences in this specimen translate into the identical CDR3. The CDR3 spells CASSAESYNEQFF. The DNA of the CDR3 is TGTGCCAGCAGTGCGGAGAGCTACAATGAGCAGTTCTTC. The rearrangement links TRBV2 to TRBJ2-1; D ambiguous. The CDR3 length is 13 residues. The V gene lost 4 bases and the J gene lost 3 bases, with 7 bases spanning the gap. Germline CDR1 is SNHLY and CDR2 is FYNNEI.

The gene calls are TRBV4-1 and TRBJ2-1, with D hard to call. Trimming took 1 base from V and 9 from J, leaving 7 bases between them. The CDR3 sequence is 12 residues long. Per germline, CDR1 MGHRA and CDR2 YSYEKL. The CDR3 is CASSQGAVEQFF. In nucleotides, the CDR3 is TGCGCCAGCAGCCAAGGGGCTGTTGAGCAGTTCTTC.

A single count supports this clone. V is TRBV27 and J is TRBJ1-1, with D hard to call. The germline V gene encodes CDR1 MNHEY and CDR2 SMNVEV (reference sequence). CDR3 length equals 15 residues. Trimming cost V 5 bases and J 0 bases, with 13 bases left between them. CDR3 nucleotides: TGTGCCAGCAGTCTTAACAGAGCCATGAACACTGAAGCTTTCTTT. It translates to CASSLNRAMNTEAFF.

This clone was picked up many times. This rearrangement joins TRBV30 to TRBJ1-3; 7 nucleotides agree with TRBD1. V lost 3 bases to trimming and J lost 0 bases; unmatched junction nucleotides: 5. The V gene's germline CDR1 is GTSNPN and CDR2 SVGIG (reference sequence). The CDR3 has 15 residues. The CDR3 coding sequence is TGTGCCTGGAGCCGGGACAGCGGCTCTGGAAACACCATATATTTT. It codes for CAWSRDSGSGNTIYF.

V gene TRBV6-5 combines with J gene TRBJ1-2; possible D gene TRBD1, 5 bases. This CDR3 contains 14 residues. Germline-derived CDR1 and CDR2 are MNHEY and SVGAGI. The V end lost 2 bases, the J end lost 4 bases, and 11 bases lay between the germline ends. The CDR3 DNA is TGTGCCAGCAGTTACGTATGGGGCATCTATGGCTACACCTTC. Translating gives CASSYVWGIYGYTF.

This chain links TRBV5-1 with TRBJ2-3; the D gene could be TRBD1 or TRBD2 (5 bases each). V lost 0 bases and J 6 bases, leaving 8 bases between the germline ends. The CDR3 has 13 amino acids. CDR1 is SGHRS and CDR2 is YFSETQ in the germline V gene. CDR3 sequence: CASSLVGDDTQYF. DNA of the CDR3: TGCGCCAGCAGCTTGGTCGGGGACGATACGCAGTATTTT.

This chain links TRBV25-1 with TRBJ2-1; D not certain. CDR1 and CDR2 (germline): MGHDK, SYGVNS. V was cut by 3 bases and J by 13 bases, with 10 bases left in between. This CDR3 region has 11 residues. The CDR3 bases are TGTGCCAGCAGTGACTCCCACGGACAGTTCTTC. Amino acid sequence: CASSDSHGQFF.

This chain links TRBV9 with TRBJ2-1, with D perhaps TRBD2 (5 bases). Deletions cut 0 bases from V and 9 bases from J, with 10 bases between. The CDR3 spans 13 residues. CDR1 is SGDLS and CDR2 is YYNGEE in the germline V gene. The CDR3 DNA reads as TGTGCCAGCAGCGTAGAATTCGAGGGTGAGCAGTTCTTC. Translating it yields CASSVEFEGEQFF.

The J gene is TRBJ1-1, the V gene TRBV7-2; TRBD1 matches 7 bases. Germline lookup yields CDR1 SGHTA and CDR2 FQGNSA. This CDR3 is 16 amino acids long. The trim removed 1 base at V and 2 bases at J, leaving 7 bases unmatched. In DNA form, the CDR3 reads TGTGCCAGCAGCTTAGAGGCAGGGGGTTTTAACACTGAAGCTTTCTTT. It encodes CASSLEAGGFNTEAFF.

This chain connects TRBV4-2 to TRBJ2-7, with TRBD1 matching 8 bases. The V gene end was trimmed by 1 base and the J gene end by 4 bases; junction bases not matched to a gene: 6. Germline values: CDR1 LGHNA, CDR2 YNFKEQ. This CDR3 comprises 15 residues. This chain's CDR3 is CASSQAGGQEYEQYF. The CDR3 nucleotides are TGTGCCAGCAGCCAAGCCGGGGGACAGGAGTACGAGCAGTACTTC.

The chain uses TRBV4-3 and TRBJ1-6; TRBD1 agrees at 8 bases. Trimming cost V 0 bases and J 5 bases; bases outside gene matches: 6. The germline CDR1 and CDR2 sequences are LGHNA and YSLEER. This CDR3 contains 17 residues. CDR3 coding DNA: TGCGCCAGCAGCCAAGAGGGGGGACAGGTTAATAATTCACCCCTCCACTTT. Encoded protein: CASSQEGGQVNNSPLHF.

This chain joins TRBV9 and TRBJ2-1; a possible D gene is TRBD2 (6 bases). V lost 2 bases, J lost 6 bases, and 15 bases lay in between. Germline CDR1 reads SGDLS; CDR2 reads YYNGEE. This CDR3 comprises 15 residues. The DNA for the CDR3 is TGTGCCAGCAGCGTCGGGACTTCCCTAGGCAATGAGCAGTTCTTC. It specifies CASSVGTSLGNEQFF.

The chain couples TRBV7-2 to TRBJ1-3; unclear D gene. The germline V gene encodes CDR1 SGHTA and CDR2 FQGNSA. This CDR3 has 13 residues. V gave up 5 bases and J gave up 4 bases, with 9 bases separating them. This chain's CDR3 is CASSPRVGNTIYF. CDR3 bases: TGTGCCAGCAGCCCTCGGGTCGGAAACACCATATATTTT.

The V gene is TRBV29-1, the J gene TRBJ1-3, with D unclear. CDR1 is SQVTM and CDR2 is ANQGSEA in the germline V gene. The length of the CDR3 is 15 residues. V lost 2 bases, J lost 0 bases, and 11 bases lay in between. The chain's CDR3 is CSVESRASSGNTIYF. The CDR3 DNA follows: TGCAGCGTTGAAAGTCGGGCTTCCTCTGGAAACACCATATATTTT. Full variable domain (outside the CDR3, taken from reference TRBV29-1 and TRBJ1-3): SAVISQKPSRDICQRGTSLTIQCQVDSQVTMMFWYRQQPGQSLTLIATANQGSEATYESGFVIDKFPISRPNLTFSTLTVSNMSPEDSSIYLCSVESRASSGNTIYFGEGSWLTVV.

The rearrangement uses TRBV6-5 and TRBJ1-4; D not resolved. This CDR3 is 15 amino acids long. Germline CDR1 is MNHEY and CDR2 is SVGAGI. Trimming removed 6 bases from V and 8 bases from J, with 19 bases in between. CDR3 amino acids: CASSPMGSRGEKLFF. CDR3 nucleotide sequence: TGTGCCAGCAGCCCGATGGGTAGTCGAGGGGAAAAACTGTTTTTT.

J is TRBJ1-5 and V is TRBV19; no reliable D call. There are 13 residues in the CDR3. V lost 2 bases, J lost 7 bases, and 9 bases lay in between. CDR1 LNHDA and CDR2 SQIVND come from the germline V gene (reference sequence). The DNA for the CDR3 is TGTGCCAGTAGTATAATTAGTGGGCAGCCCCAGCATTTT. Residues: CASSIISGQPQHF.

The table lists this clone with a few counts. The CDR3 sequence is CASSDGPENTEAFF. For the CDR3, the DNA is TGTGCCAGCAGTGACGGACCTGAGAACACTGAAGCTTTCTTT. The chain employs TRBV6-4 and TRBJ1-1; D is unresolved. Germline CDR1 and CDR2: MRHNA and SNTAGT. V dropped 2 bases and J dropped 1 base, with 8 bases sitting between them. This CDR3 spans 14 amino acids.